A single sample is the source of the 21 T cell receptor beta chains below, sequenced in a study of T cell responses to AZD1222 COVID-19 vaccine. Measured with immunoSEQ multiplex PCR; TCRdb has only the in-frame clones, and not every one. The table records 150,000 to 200,000 clones, 85% to 95% of them present only once. The source material was peripheral blood, sampled 28 days after the second AZD1222 dose. These receptors came from an adult who received the AZD1222 COVID-19 vaccine.

The chain is built from TRBV28 and TRBJ1-4, with 7 bases fitting TRBD1. The V gene's germline CDR1 is MDHEN and CDR2 SYDVKM. J lost 7 bases, V lost 5 bases, and 10 bases had no gene match. CDR3 length: 15 residues. This CDR3 reads CASSPLAGGAEKLFF. As DNA, the CDR3 is TGTGCCAGCAGTCCCCTGGCAGGGGGGGCTGAAAAACTGTTTTTT.

This chain joins TRBV18 and TRBJ1-1; maybe TRBD1 (5 bases). Germline CDR1 reads KGHSH; CDR2 reads LQKENI. The CDR3 is 12 residues long. V was shortened by 6 bases and J by 4 bases, with 9 bases between the two germline ends. CDR3 coding DNA: TGTGCCAGCTCCGGGGGGGGCACTGAAGCTTTCTTT. It translates to CASSGGGTEAFF.

The V and J genes are TRBV7-6 and TRBJ1-2; TRBD1 is a possible D gene (5 bases). This CDR3 spans 14 amino acids. Germline values: CDR1 SGHVS, CDR2 FNYEAQ. Trimming took 1 base from V and 2 from J, leaving 8 bases between them. The CDR3 is CASSLGRENYGYTF. The CDR3 DNA is TGTGCCAGCAGCTTAGGCAGGGAGAACTATGGCTACACCTTC. Complete variable domain (other parts from reference TRBV7-6 and TRBJ1-2): GAGVSQSPRYKVTKRGQDVALRCDPISGHVSLYWYRQALGQGPEFLTYFNYEAQQDKSGLPNDRFSAERPEGSISTLTIQRTEQRDSAMYRCASSLGRENYGYTFGSGTRLTVV.

The gene calls are TRBV7-8 and TRBJ2-5, with D tentatively TRBD2 (7 bases). Per the germline V gene, CDR1 is SGHVS and CDR2 is FQNEAQ. This CDR3 spans 15 amino acids. Deletions cut 4 bases from V and 2 bases from J, with 14 bases between. CDR3 loop: CASSWLGGRQETQYF. Written as DNA, the CDR3 is TGTGCCAGCAGCTGGCTGGGGGGGCGGCAAGAGACCCAGTACTTC.

The chain's CDR3 is CASSLGPSSYEQYF. CDR3 bases: TGTGCCAGCAGCTTGGGACCGAGCTCCTACGAGCAGTACTTC. The chain joins TRBV7-3 to TRBJ2-7; D could derive from TRBD1 or TRBD2 (5 bases each). In germline, CDR1 is SGHTA, CDR2 FQGTGA. The length of the CDR3 is 14 residues. The ends were cut back, 3 bases at V and 0 bases at J, with 9 bases in the middle.

The chain joins TRBV6-1 to TRBJ2-5, with 8 bases matching TRBD2. The CDR3 is 18 amino acids. Germline loops: CDR1 MNHNS, CDR2 SASEGT. The ends lost 2 bases at V and 1 base at J; junction bases unmatched: 12. The CDR3 DNA sequence: TGTGCCAGCAGTGAAATTATAGGGGGGCTAGCGGGCCAAGAGACCCAGTACTTC. Amino acids: CASSEIIGGLAGQETQYF.

This CDR3 is CASSFLRDTYEQYF. The CDR3 nucleotides read TGTGCCAGCAGTTTCCTTCGGGACACCTACGAGCAGTACTTC. The chain links TRBV27 to TRBJ2-7, with D possibly TRBD1 on 6 matching bases. This CDR3 region has 14 residues. Between the trimmed V and J ends, which lost 3 bases and 2 bases, there was a span of 11 bases. CDR1 and CDR2 (germline): MNHEY, SMNVEV (reference sequence).

For this clone: Other DNA sequences within the sample encode an identical CDR3. This chain uses TRBV19 with TRBJ1-1, with a weak D call TRBD1 (6 bases). Trimming removed 3 bases at V and 4 bases at J, with 12 bases between. The CDR3 covers 14 residues. CDR1 LNHDA and CDR2 SQIVND come from the germline V gene (reference sequence). For the CDR3, the DNA is TGTGCCAGTAGTATTCAGGGCAGGGGCACTGAAGCTTTCTTT. Protein sequence: CASSIQGRGTEAFF.

The chain is built from TRBV5-1 and TRBJ2-1, with no clear D. V lost 2 bases and J 2 bases, leaving 8 bases between the germline ends. Germline CDR1 and CDR2: SGHRS and YFSETQ. The CDR3 has 14 residues. The CDR3 region has the DNA TGCGCCAGCAGCTTTGCGCCGACCTACAATGAGCAGTTCTTC. This sequence encodes CASSFAPTYNEQFF.

The chain links TRBV11-3 to TRBJ1-6; TRBD1 matches at 7 bases. Looked up from germline, CDR1 is SGHNT and CDR2 is YENEEA. This CDR3 region has 17 residues. J was trimmed by 3 bases and V by 5 bases; bases with no gene match: 10. CDR3 loop: CASSQGGQTFYNSPLHF. In nucleotides, the CDR3 is TGTGCCAGCAGCCAAGGGGGCCAGACGTTCTATAATTCACCCCTCCACTTT.

The CDR3 sequence is CASSPPRNYNSPLHF. The CDR3 nucleotides read TGTGCCAGCAGCCCTCCCAGGAACTATAATTCACCCCTCCACTTT. This chain links TRBV7-9 with TRBJ1-6; D is uncertain. CDR3 length: 15 residues. The germline V and J ends were trimmed by 5 bases and 3 bases, with 11 bases remaining between them. CDR1 is SEHNR, CDR2 FQNEAQ, per germline (reference sequence). Full variable domain (remainder filled in from reference TRBV7-9 and TRBJ1-6): DTGVSQNPRHKITKRGQNVTFRCDPISEHNRLYWYRQTLGQGPEFLTYFQNEAQLEKSRLLSDRFSAERPKGSFSTLEIQRTEQGDSAMYLCASSPPRNYNSPLHFGNGTRLTVT.

The V and J genes are TRBV9 and TRBJ2-3; 10 nucleotides agree with TRBD2. V lost 2 bases and J lost 4; bases outside the gene matches: 4. Germline values: CDR1 SGDLS, CDR2 YYNGEE. The length of the CDR3 is 15 residues. This CDR3 is CASSVSGGRSDTQYF. The DNA for the CDR3 is TGTGCCAGCAGCGTTAGCGGGGGGAGGTCAGATACGCAGTATTTT.

The chain links TRBV4-3 to TRBJ1-6, with D unclear. Deletions cut 0 bases from V and 11 bases from J, with 8 bases between. From germline, CDR1 is LGHNA and CDR2 YSLEER. CDR3 size: 13 residues. The CDR3, as DNA: TGCGCCAGCAGCCAAGATCGGCGGGCACCCCTCCACTTT. Amino acid sequence: CASSQDRRAPLHF.

A single count supports this clone. The chain uses TRBV11-3 and TRBJ1-1; no clear D. From germline, CDR1 is SGHNT and CDR2 YENEEA. The CDR3 covers 10 residues. Trimming shortened V by 8 bases and J by 3 bases, and 4 bases separated the two germline ends. Written as DNA, the CDR3 is TGTGCCAGCGGGGACACTGAAGCTTTCTTT. Its protein product is CASGDTEAFF.

The CDR3 protein is CASSFTGTSNTGELFF. DNA of the CDR3: TGTGCCAGCAGCTTTACCGGGACATCTAACACCGGGGAGCTGTTTTTT. This chain uses TRBV7-2 with TRBJ2-2; the D gene is possibly TRBD1 (6 bases). The CDR3 runs to 16 residues. Germline V gene sequence: CDR1 SGHTA, CDR2 FQGNSA. V dropped 3 bases and J dropped 2 bases, with 13 bases sitting between them.

This chain joins TRBV14 and TRBJ1-5; the match to TRBD1 covers 8 bases. Looked up from germline, CDR1 is SGHDN and CDR2 is FVKESK. V shed 0 bases, J shed 7 bases, and the junction held 2 bases outside the gene matches. There are 14 residues in the CDR3. CDR3 sequence: CASSQENRGQPQHF. Written as DNA, the CDR3 is TGTGCCAGCAGCCAAGAAAACAGGGGGCAGCCCCAGCATTTT.

The J gene is TRBJ1-1, the V gene TRBV11-2, with 10 bases that match TRBD1. The CDR3 is 15 amino acids. V lost 7 bases to trimming and J lost 5 bases; unmatched junction nucleotides: 10. In germline, CDR1 is SGHAT, CDR2 FQNNGV. CDR3 loop: CASTPWGTGVTEAFF. As DNA, the CDR3 is TGTGCCAGCACCCCCTGGGGGACAGGGGTTACTGAAGCTTTCTTT. Combining the CDR3 with reference TRBV11-2 and TRBJ1-1 gives the whole variable domain EAGVAQSPRYKIIEKRQSVAFWCNPISGHATLYWYQQILGQGPKLLIQFQNNGVVDDSQLPKDRFSAERLKGVDSTLKIQPAKLEDSAVYLCASTPWGTGVTEAFFGQGTRLTVV.

This clone was seen only once. The J gene is TRBJ1-1, the V gene TRBV27, with TRBD1 identical over 9 bases. CDR3 size: 16 residues. J gave up 4 bases and V 2 bases, and 8 bases lay outside the gene matches. In germline, CDR1 is MNHEY, CDR2 SMNVEV (reference sequence). CDR3 sequence reads: CASSLLRQGGRTEAFF. The DNA for the CDR3 is TGTGCCAGCAGTTTACTCCGACAGGGGGGACGCACTGAAGCTTTCTTT.

To note about this clone: This sample includes further DNA sequences coding for the same CDR3. The rearrangement joins TRBV6-2 or TRBV6-3 to TRBJ2-1; 7 bases match TRBD2. Germline V gene lookup returns CDR1 MNHEY and CDR2 SVGEGT. The CDR3 is made up of 15 amino acids. With V trimmed by 2 bases and J by 0 bases, 1 base remained unmatched. The CDR3 reads CASSYGGSSYNEQFF. The DNA of the CDR3 is TGTGCCAGCAGTTACGGCGGGAGCTCCTACAATGAGCAGTTCTTC.

The V and J genes are TRBV5-5 and TRBJ2-3, with D perhaps matching TRBD2 (6 bases). CDR3 length: 14 amino acids. V was trimmed by 6 bases and J by 1 base, leaving 12 bases between them. Germline V gene lookup returns CDR1 SGHKS and CDR2 YYEKEE (reference sequence). The CDR3 sequence is CASTFERGTDTQYF. The CDR3 DNA reads as TGTGCCAGCACCTTCGAGCGGGGCACAGATACGCAGTATTTT.

The V and J genes are TRBV10-2 and TRBJ2-1; D is undetermined. Trimming removed 0 bases from V and 10 bases from J, with 4 bases in between. CDR3 length equals 11 residues. The germline gives CDR1 WSHSY, CDR2 SAAADI. CDR3 sequence reads: CASSESWEQFF. The DNA for the CDR3 is TGCGCCAGCAGTGAGTCATGGGAGCAGTTCTTC.